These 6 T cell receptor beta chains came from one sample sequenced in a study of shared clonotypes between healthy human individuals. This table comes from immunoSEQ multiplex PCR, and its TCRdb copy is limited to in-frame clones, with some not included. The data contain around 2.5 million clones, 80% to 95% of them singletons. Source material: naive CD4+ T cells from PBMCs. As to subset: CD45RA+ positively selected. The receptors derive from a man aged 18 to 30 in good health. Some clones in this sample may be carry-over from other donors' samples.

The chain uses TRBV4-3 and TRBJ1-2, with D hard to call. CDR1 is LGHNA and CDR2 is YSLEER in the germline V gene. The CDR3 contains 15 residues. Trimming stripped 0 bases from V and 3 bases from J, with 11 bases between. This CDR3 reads CASSQDGPRHYGYTF. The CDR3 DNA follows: TGCGCCAGCAGCCAAGACGGGCCCAGACACTATGGCTACACCTTC.

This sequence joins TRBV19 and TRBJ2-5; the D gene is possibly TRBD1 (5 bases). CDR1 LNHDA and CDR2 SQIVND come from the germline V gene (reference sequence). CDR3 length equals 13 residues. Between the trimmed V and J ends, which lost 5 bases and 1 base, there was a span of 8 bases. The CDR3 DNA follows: TGTGCCAGTAGTTCCAGGGTCCAAGAGACCCAGTACTTC. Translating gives CASSSRVQETQYF.

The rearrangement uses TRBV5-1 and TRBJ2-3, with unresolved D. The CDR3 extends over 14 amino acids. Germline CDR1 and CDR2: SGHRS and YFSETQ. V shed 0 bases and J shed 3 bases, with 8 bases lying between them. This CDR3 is CASSLASATDTQYF. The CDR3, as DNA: TGCGCCAGCAGCTTGGCGAGCGCTACAGATACGCAGTATTTT.

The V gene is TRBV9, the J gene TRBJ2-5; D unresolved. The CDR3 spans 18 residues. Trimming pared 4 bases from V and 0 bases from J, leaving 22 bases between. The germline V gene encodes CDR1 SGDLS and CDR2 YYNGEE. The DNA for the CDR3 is TGTGCCAGCAGCTTAAGTCGTTTCGGGCCTCAGTACCAAGAGACCCAGTACTTC. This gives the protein CASSLSRFGPQYQETQYF.

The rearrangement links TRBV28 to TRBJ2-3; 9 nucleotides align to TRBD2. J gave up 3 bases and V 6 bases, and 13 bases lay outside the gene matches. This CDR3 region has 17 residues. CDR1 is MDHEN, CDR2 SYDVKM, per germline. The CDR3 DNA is TGTGCCAGCAGCCAAAGATATAGCGGGAGTGGTACAGATACGCAGTATTTT. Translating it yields CASSQRYSGSGTDTQYF.

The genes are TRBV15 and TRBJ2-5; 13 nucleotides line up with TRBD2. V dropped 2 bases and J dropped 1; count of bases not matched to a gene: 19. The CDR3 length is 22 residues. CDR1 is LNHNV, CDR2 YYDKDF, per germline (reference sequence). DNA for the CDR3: TGTGCCACCAGCAGACGAAACAGCTTGGGGACTAGCGGGATTCGGCGCCAAGAGACCCAGTACTTC. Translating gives CATSRRNSLGTSGIRRQETQYF.